This T cell receptor (beta chain) was sequenced in a study of T-cell reconstitution after alpha-beta-depleted transplantation in children. The study, taken as a whole, reports: Counts and diversity of T cells one year after transplant came mostly from newly produced T cells. The study reportedly traced alpha-beta T cells about two months after transplant to several hundred expanded graft clones.

A TCRbeta library incorporating unique molecular identifiers was prepared. TCRdb re-analysed the PCR reads in MiXCR, keeping a single row per CDR3 protein. The sample holds approximately 230,000 distinct CDR3 sequences, 20% to 30% seen once. Germline CDR1 and CDR2: SGHTA and FQGTGA. J was trimmed by 7 bases and V by 5 bases; bases with no gene match: 13. The CDR3 sequence is 16 residues long. On this clonotype: Its antigen is not known.

Material: PBMCs, mostly from graft donor cells, obtained 360 days after TCRalphabeta/CD19-depleted stem cell transplant. The TCR originated in a female patient aged 2-15 years who had a stem cell transplant for congenital amegakaryocytic thrombocytopenia, so the T cells may come from the graft donor. The chain employs TRBV7-3 and TRBJ2-3; TRBD2 matches 9 bases. CDR3 nucleotide sequence: TGTGCCAGCAGCAGAGACTCGACTAGCGGAGGAAATACGCAGTATTTT. As protein: CASSRDSTSGGNTQYF.